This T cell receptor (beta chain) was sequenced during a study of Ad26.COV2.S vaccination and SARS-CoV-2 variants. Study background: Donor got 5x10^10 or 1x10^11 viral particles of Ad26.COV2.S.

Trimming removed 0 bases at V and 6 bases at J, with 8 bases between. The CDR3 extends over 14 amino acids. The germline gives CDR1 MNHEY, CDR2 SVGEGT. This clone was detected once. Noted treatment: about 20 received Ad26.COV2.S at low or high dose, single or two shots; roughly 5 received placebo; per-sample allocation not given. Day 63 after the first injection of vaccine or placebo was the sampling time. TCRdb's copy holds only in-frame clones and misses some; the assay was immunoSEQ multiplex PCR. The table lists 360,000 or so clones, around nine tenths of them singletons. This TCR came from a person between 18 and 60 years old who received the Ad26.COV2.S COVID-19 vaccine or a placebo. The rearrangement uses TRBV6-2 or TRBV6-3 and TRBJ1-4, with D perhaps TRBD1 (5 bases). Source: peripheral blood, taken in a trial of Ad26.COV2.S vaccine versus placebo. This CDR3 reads CASSYSRGDEKLFF. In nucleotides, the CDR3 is TGTGCCAGCAGTTACTCGAGAGGGGATGAAAAACTGTTTTTT.